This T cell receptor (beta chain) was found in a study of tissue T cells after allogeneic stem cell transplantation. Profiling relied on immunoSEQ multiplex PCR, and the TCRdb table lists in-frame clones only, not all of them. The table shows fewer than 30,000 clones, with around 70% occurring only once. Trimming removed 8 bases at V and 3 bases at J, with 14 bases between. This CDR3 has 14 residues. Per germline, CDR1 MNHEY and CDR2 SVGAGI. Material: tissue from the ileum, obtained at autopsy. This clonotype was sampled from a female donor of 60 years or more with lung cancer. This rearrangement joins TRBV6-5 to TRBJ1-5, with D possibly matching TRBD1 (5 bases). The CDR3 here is CASGAGKYNQPQHF. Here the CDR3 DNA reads TGTGCCAGCGGGGCAGGCAAATACAATCAGCCCCAGCATTTT.